The rows below give T cell receptor beta chains drawn from one sample of a study of T-cell reconstitution after alpha-beta-depleted transplantation in children. MiXCR, applied by TCRdb to the PCR reads, yields one record per CDR3 protein. The sample contains 500,000 to 750,000 distinct CDR3 sequences, 10% to 15% of which appear only once. This material consisted of PBMCs, mostly from graft donor cells, taken 360 days after TCRalphabeta/CD19-depleted stem cell transplant. Every receptor here comes from a male patient younger than 18 who had a stem cell transplant for acute myeloid leukemia, so the T cells may come from the graft donor. Both conserved end residues are trimmed from each CDR3. The order of the fields is clone size, J gene, V gene, CDR3 protein. The size entry is marked missing in some rows and otherwise reads once, few, many or a size class.

.,TRBJ2-5,TRBV4-3,ASSQDTSGLTQY
many,TRBJ2-6,TRBV13,ASSPLRQAGANVLT
.,TRBJ1-6,TRBV12-3/TRBV12-4,ASSRARILNSPLH
few,TRBJ2-5,TRBV7-7,ASSSRLGAQY
few,TRBJ1-2,TRBV11-2,ASSLVPDRDYGYT
many,TRBJ2-3,TRBV4-2,ASSQDAHWSVGTDTQY
.,TRBJ1-3,TRBV20-1,SARTAYSGNTIY
few,TRBJ2-7,TRBV12-3/TRBV12-4,ASSFITGRRRILEQY
few,TRBJ2-3,TRBV5-1,ASSGSGTLRTDTQY
.,TRBJ2-7,TRBV27,ASRRYRVGTYEQY
.,TRBJ2-3,TRBV29-1,SVGPRTSGIGADTQY
.,TRBJ2-1,TRBV25-1,ASSEGTLAGVPYNEQF
.,TRBJ2-2,TRBV20-1,SARGQRSRELF
few,TRBJ2-7,TRBV9,ASSVWDRGYEQY
many,TRBJ2-7,TRBV5-1,ASSLSGDYEQY
many,TRBJ2-2,TRBV4-3,ASSQGPALGPGELF
.,TRBJ2-1,TRBV7-2,ASSLALGYYNEQF
.,TRBJ2-7,TRBV2,ASSSPWGGPTYEQY
.,TRBJ1-6,TRBV5-1,ASSLRPGRVESYNSPLH
.,TRBJ1-1,TRBV4-2,ASSQDGAMNTEAF
once,TRBJ1-1,TRBV11-2,ASSSSGYGHLNTEAF
medium-sized,TRBJ2-1,TRBV28,ASAVSYNEQF
few,TRBJ2-1,TRBV27,ASSFRGSGNSHNEQF
.,TRBJ2-1,TRBV12-3/TRBV12-4,ASSFTSGCPVF
few,TRBJ2-7,TRBV20-1,SAAGRVPSYEQY
many,TRBJ1-3,TRBV6-1,ASKEAVGNTIY
.,TRBJ2-7,TRBV7-6,ASSLEQPGQGPPVNEQY
.,TRBJ2-1,TRBV24-1,ATSDLGHGDEQF
many,TRBJ2-7,TRBV6-1,ASSGPNQIYEQY
many,TRBJ2-7,TRBV4-3,ASSQDGGDYEQY
few,TRBJ2-7,TRBV5-1,ASSLWLNSYEQY
many,TRBJ2-3,TRBV20-1,SARSRDPFRDTQY
.,TRBJ2-1,TRBV7-3,ASSPLAGFHNEQF
.,TRBJ2-3,TRBV20-1,RDGRGTDTQY
few,TRBJ1-1,TRBV7-2,ASSGRRLNTEAF
many,TRBJ2-7,TRBV20-1,SARGTGLAVFKGYEQY
many,TRBJ1-1,TRBV28,ASSQVMNTEAF
few,TRBJ2-1,TRBV6-4,ASSEGGRSNEQF
.,TRBJ2-5,TRBV24-1,ATSDLDRPSQY
.,TRBJ1-5,TRBV29-1,SVGFREDQPQH
few,TRBJ2-5,TRBV20-1,SASTSGGLQETQY
few,TRBJ2-3,TRBV20-1,SASPLRREGTDTQY
.,TRBJ2-3,TRBV11-1,ATNEGLAGAAVDTQY
few,TRBJ1-1,TRBV20-1,SATRPEAF
many,TRBJ2-4,TRBV20-1,SALSASRNIQY
.,TRBJ2-3,TRBV24-1,ATSDLRTSGIGQY
.,TRBJ2-7,TRBV7-2,ASSLRPAGGSYEQY
.,TRBJ2-5,TRBV29-1,SDRPGQETQY
.,TRBJ2-1,TRBV11-2,ASSIRGLAGIGYNEQF
.,TRBJ2-7,TRBV28,ASIDYSGGEQY
.,TRBJ1-1,TRBV29-1,SVSGLLRGTEAF
.,TRBJ1-4,TRBV6-5,ASSYWGTGEEKLF
.,TRBJ2-7,TRBV30,AWSPSGYEQY
.,TRBJ2-1,TRBV20-1,SARGNVYNEQF
.,TRBJ2-6,TRBV6-1,ASSILGNGANVLT